This TCR beta chain emerged from a study of blood T cell repertoires in COVID-19. Assay used: immunoSEQ multiplex PCR; TCRdb lists only in-frame clones, some missing. The repertoire consists of around 260,000 clones, with 90% occurring once and the leading ten covering 1% to 1.3%. The V and J ends lost 0 bases and 4 bases respectively, with 7 bases between them. Germline V CDR1 and CDR2: LGHNA, YSLEER. The CDR3 covers 15 residues. This clonotype originated in a woman in her twenties or thirties who had recovered from COVID-19. Source material: PBMCs or T cells enriched from blood (not recorded which). The V and J genes are TRBV4-3 and TRBJ1-6; D is unresolved. For the CDR3, the DNA is TGCGCCAGCAGCCAAGATGAGAGTTATAATTCACCCCTCCACTTT. This translates into CASSQDESYNSPLHF.